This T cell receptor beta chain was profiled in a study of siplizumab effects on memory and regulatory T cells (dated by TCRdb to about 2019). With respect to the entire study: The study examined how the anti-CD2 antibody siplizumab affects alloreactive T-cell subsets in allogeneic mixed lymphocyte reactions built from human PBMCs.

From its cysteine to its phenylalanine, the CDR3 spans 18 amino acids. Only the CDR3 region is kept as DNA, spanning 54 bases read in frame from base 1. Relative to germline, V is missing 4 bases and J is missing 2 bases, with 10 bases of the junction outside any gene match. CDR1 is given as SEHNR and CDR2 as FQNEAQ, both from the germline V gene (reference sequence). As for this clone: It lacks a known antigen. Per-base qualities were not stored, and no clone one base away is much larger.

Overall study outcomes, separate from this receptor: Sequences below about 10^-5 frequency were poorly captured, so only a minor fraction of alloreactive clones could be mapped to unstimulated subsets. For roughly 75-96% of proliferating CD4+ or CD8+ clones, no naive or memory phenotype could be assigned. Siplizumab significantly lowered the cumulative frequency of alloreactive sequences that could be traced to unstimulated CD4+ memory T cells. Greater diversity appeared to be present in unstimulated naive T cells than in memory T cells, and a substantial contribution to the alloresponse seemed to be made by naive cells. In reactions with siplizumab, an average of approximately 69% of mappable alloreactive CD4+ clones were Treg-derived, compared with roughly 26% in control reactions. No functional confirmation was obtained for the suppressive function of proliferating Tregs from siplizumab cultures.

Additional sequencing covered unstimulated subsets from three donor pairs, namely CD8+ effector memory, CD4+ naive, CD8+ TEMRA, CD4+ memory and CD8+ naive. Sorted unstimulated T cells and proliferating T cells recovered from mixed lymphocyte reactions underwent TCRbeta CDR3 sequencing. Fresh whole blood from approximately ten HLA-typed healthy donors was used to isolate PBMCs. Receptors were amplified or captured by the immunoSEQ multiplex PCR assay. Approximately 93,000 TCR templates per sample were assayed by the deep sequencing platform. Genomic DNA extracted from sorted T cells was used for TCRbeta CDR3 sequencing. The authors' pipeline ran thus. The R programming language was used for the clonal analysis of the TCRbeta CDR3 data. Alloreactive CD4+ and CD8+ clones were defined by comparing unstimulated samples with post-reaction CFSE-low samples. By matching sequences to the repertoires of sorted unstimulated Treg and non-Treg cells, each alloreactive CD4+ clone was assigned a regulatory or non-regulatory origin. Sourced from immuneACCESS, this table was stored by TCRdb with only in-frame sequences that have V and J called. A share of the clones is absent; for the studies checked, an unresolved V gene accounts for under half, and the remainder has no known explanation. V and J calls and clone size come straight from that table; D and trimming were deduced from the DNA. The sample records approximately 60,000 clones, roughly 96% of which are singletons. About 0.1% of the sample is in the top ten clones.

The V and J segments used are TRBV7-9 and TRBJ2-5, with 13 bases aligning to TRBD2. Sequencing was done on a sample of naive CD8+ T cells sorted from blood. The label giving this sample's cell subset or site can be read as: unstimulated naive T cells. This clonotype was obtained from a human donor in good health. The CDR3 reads CASSSILGLAGKQETQYF. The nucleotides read TGTGCCAGCAGCTCCATCCTGGGACTAGCGGGGAAGCAAGAGACCCAGTACTTC.